This is a list of T cell receptor beta chains from one sample in a study of T cells in Graves' hyperthyroidism and ophthalmopathy. One entry per CDR3 protein, called by TCRdb with MiXCR from the multiplex PCR reads. This repertoire shows around 700,000 distinct CDR3 sequences, about 35% found once; its top ten account for 31%. The specimen was blood. These receptors were taken from a middle-aged woman with Graves' hyperthyroidism. CDR3s include the opening cysteine and the closing phenylalanine or tryptophan. Fields, in order: clone size, J gene, D gene, V gene, CDR3 protein, CDR3 DNA. D genes are given only for firm matches. Clone sizes are given selectively: once, few, many, or a class where the clone is expanded.

many TRBJ1-2 - TRBV19 CASSTSRYGYTF TGTGCCAGTAGTACTAGCCGCTATGGCTACACCTTC
many TRBJ2-7 - TRBV2 CASSDWRGSEQYF TGTGCCAGCAGTGATTGGAGGGGAAGCGAGCAGTACTTC
many TRBJ2-7 - TRBV29-1 CSVWKTESYEQYF TGCAGCGTTTGGAAGACCGAGTCCTACGAGCAGTACTTC
- TRBJ2-7 - TRBV6-4 CASERQDSFYEQYF TGTGCCAGCGAGAGACAGGACAGCTTTTACGAGCAGTACTTC
- TRBJ1-2 - TRBV6-5 CASSVPGRSYGYTF TGTGCCAGCAGTGTACCAGGGCGGAGCTATGGCTACACCTTC
- TRBJ1-1 TRBD1 TRBV2 CASSGTGEATNEAFF TGTGCCAGCAGTGGGACAGGGGAAGCAACTAATGAAGCTTTCTTT
- TRBJ1-2 - TRBV6-2/TRBV6-3 CASRMEGINGYTF TGTGCCAGCAGAATGGAAGGTATCAATGGCTACACCTTC
- TRBJ1-1 TRBD1 TRBV20-1 CSARDWDSGNTEAFF TGCAGTGCTAGAGATTGGGACAGTGGGAACACTGAAGCTTTCTTT
many TRBJ2-5 - TRBV6-5 CASSGTEGETQYF TGTGCCAGCAGTGGGACCGAAGGGGAGACCCAGTACTTC
- TRBJ1-1 - TRBV7-9 CASTKDFPDDTGAFF TGTGCCAGCACCAAGGACTTTCCCGACGACACTGGAGCTTTCTTT
- TRBJ1-6 - TRBV7-9 CASSLQGFSYNSPLHF TGTGCCAGCAGCTTACAGGGGTTCTCCTATAATTCACCCCTCCACTTT
many TRBJ1-2 - TRBV7-9 CASSLNPGRMGTF TGTGCCAGCAGCTTGAATCCGGGGCGGATGGGGACCTTC
- TRBJ1-5 - TRBV6-6 CASRDGDAQPQHF TGTGCCAGCCGGGACGGGGATGCCCAGCCCCAGCATTTT
few TRBJ2-5 - TRBV3-1 CASSPGPAVETQYF TGTGCCAGCAGTCCCGGACCGGCGGTAGAGACCCAGTACTTC
few TRBJ2-7 - TRBV28 CASSSIETGRSYEQYF TGTGCCAGCAGTTCGATCGAGACAGGGAGGTCCTACGAGCAGTACTTC
many TRBJ1-2 - TRBV14 CASSQDKGRIFYGYTF TGTGCCAGCAGCCAAGATAAGGGGAGGATTTTCTATGGCTACACCTTC
many TRBJ2-5 - TRBV29-1 CSVRYQETQYF TGCAGCGTCCGGTACCAAGAGACCCAGTACTTC
- TRBJ2-7 - TRBV7-9 CASSYGFRRGGDEQYF TGTGCCAGCAGTTACGGCTTCAGGAGGGGCGGGGACGAGCAGTACTTC
- TRBJ2-7 - TRBV7-2 CANRADRMYERYF TGTGCCAACAGGGCGGACAGAATGTACGAGCGGTACTTC
- TRBJ2-7 - TRBV5-1 CASSPRLKHLYEQYF TGCGCCAGCAGCCCGCGACTCAAACACCTCTACGAGCAGTACTTC
few TRBJ2-2 - TRBV11-3 CASSPWTNTGELFF TGTGCCAGCAGCCCATGGACGAACACCGGGGAGCTGTTTTTT
- TRBJ1-1 - TRBV5-6 CASSSPGGVETEAFF TGTGCCAGCAGTTCCCCGGGAGGGGTTGAAACTGAAGCTTTCTTT
- TRBJ1-2 - TRBV4-3 CASSQERLYGYTF TGCGCCAGCAGCCAAGAGAGATTGTATGGCTACACCTTC
many TRBJ2-7 - TRBV7-9 CASSPVRQSYEQYF TGTGCCAGCAGCCCAGTCAGACAGTCCTACGAGCAGTACTTC
- TRBJ1-2 - TRBV27 CASSSRQRSYGYTF TGTGCCAGCAGTAGCCGACAGCGAAGTTATGGCTACACCTTC
- TRBJ2-2 TRBD1 TRBV7-3 CASSLGGTGAGELFF TGTGCCAGCAGTTTAGGGGGGACAGGGGCCGGGGAGCTGTTTTTT
- TRBJ1-2 - TRBV24-1 CATSDGMQGRDGYTF TGTGCCACCAGTGATGGAATGCAGGGGCGCGATGGCTACACCTTC
once TRBJ2-3 - TRBV29-1 CSVEVTTRTDTQYF TGCAGCGTTGAAGTGACTACCAGGACAGATACGCAGTATTTT
- TRBJ2-7 - TRBV28 CAITGSGVTYEQYF TGTGCCATCACAGGGAGCGGGGTGACCTACGAGCAGTACTTC
many TRBJ1-4 TRBD1 TRBV2 CASVKQGNEKLFF TGTGCCAGCGTAAAACAGGGGAATGAAAAACTGTTTTTT
many TRBJ1-3 - TRBV10-3 CAMGPGSSGNTIYF TGTGCCATGGGACCAGGGTCCTCTGGAAACACCATATATTTT
- TRBJ2-7 - TRBV7-2 CASSTQGPYEQYF TGTGCCAGCAGCACCCAGGGGCCGTACGAGCAGTACTTC
many TRBJ1-2 TRBD1 TRBV12-3/TRBV12-4 CASSPVEGAYGYTF TGTGCCAGCAGCCCGGTTGAGGGGGCCTATGGCTACACCTTC
- TRBJ1-1 - TRBV9 CASSAPGEYSNTEASF TGTGCCAGCAGCGCCCCGGGGGAGTACTCGAACACTGAAGCTTCCTTT
- TRBJ1-1 - TRBV7-9 CASSQGQGPLGAFF TGCGCCAGCAGCCAAGGGCAGGGCCCCCTTGGAGCTTTCTTT
many TRBJ2-7 - TRBV9 CASSVGPGYEQYF TGTGCCAGCAGCGTAGGACCCGGATACGAGCAGTACTTC
- TRBJ1-4 - TRBV20-1 CSARDQGRLTNEKLFF TGCAGTGCTAGAGATCAGGGTCGGTTAACTAATGAAAAACTGTTTTTT
- TRBJ2-1 - TRBV2 CASSDGVGEQFF TGTGCCAGCAGTGATGGGGTAGGTGAGCAGTTCTTC
few TRBJ1-5 - TRBV3-1 CASSQGSGGNQPQHF TGTGCCAGCAGCCAAGGTAGCGGCGGCAATCAGCCCCAGCATTTT
many TRBJ1-3 - TRBV7-2 CASSLGARGYGNTIYF TGTGCCAGCAGCTTAGGCGCCAGGGGCTATGGAAACACCATATATTTT
many TRBJ1-6 - TRBV12-3/TRBV12-4 CASSGQFNSPLHF TGTGCCAGCAGTGGACAATTTAATTCACCCCTCCACTTT
many TRBJ2-6 - TRBV9 CASSAGFSGANVLTF TGTGCCAGCAGCGCAGGTTTCTCTGGGGCCAACGTCCTGACTTTC
many TRBJ2-5 - TRBV24-1 CATSEGTETQYF TGTGCCACCAGTGAGGGTACGGAGACCCAGTACTTC
- TRBJ2-3 - TRBV20-1 CSGRGRLYSSTDTQYF TGCAGTGGTAGGGGCAGGCTATACTCTAGCACAGATACGCAGTATTTT
- TRBJ2-5 - TRBV7-9 CASSREQEGTQYF TGTGCCAGCAGCCGCGAGCAGGAGGGGACCCAGTACTTC
many TRBJ2-7 TRBD2 TRBV20-1 CSAPAGGTYEQYF TGCAGTGCCCCAGCGGGGGGGACCTACGAGCAGTACTTC
- TRBJ1-5 - TRBV7-2 CASSFKGANQPQHF TGTGCCAGCAGCTTTAAAGGGGCCAATCAGCCCCAGCATTTT
- TRBJ1-2 TRBD1 TRBV6-6 CASSLAGAGGIYGYTF TGTGCCAGCAGCTTGGCCGGGGCAGGGGGAATCTATGGCTACACCTTC
- TRBJ1-2 - TRBV19 CASSPLDQYGYTF TGTGCCAGCAGTCCCCTGGACCAGTATGGCTACACCTTC
many TRBJ1-1 - TRBV7-8 CASSSRVRNTEAFF TGTGCCAGCAGCTCAAGGGTCCGAAACACTGAAGCTTTCTTT
- TRBJ1-1 - TRBV9 CASSPGPEKTEAFF TGTGCCAGCTCACCGGGACCTGAGAAGACTGAAGCTTTCTTT
many TRBJ2-7 TRBD1 TRBV10-2 CASISGQGAMYF TGCGCCAGCATATCAGGACAGGGGGCGATGTACTTC
many TRBJ1-5 - TRBV7-8 CASTLGYGWPQHF TGTGCCAGCACTCTAGGGTATGGCTGGCCCCAGCATTTT
many TRBJ1-2 - TRBV7-8 CASRFLSGTSYGYTF TGTGCCAGCAGGTTCCTTTCCGGGACTAGCTATGGCTACACCTTC
- TRBJ1-6 - TRBV4-1 CASSQDQGSSSYNSPLHF TGCGCCAGCAGCCAAGATCAGGGGAGCAGCTCCTATAATTCACCCCTCCACTTT
- TRBJ1-2 TRBD1 TRBV4-2 CASSPRRDRTGNYGYTF TGTGCCAGCAGCCCTCGGAGGGACAGAACTGGGAACTATGGCTACACCTTC
- TRBJ2-5 - TRBV14 CASSPTPFGGESETQYF TGTGCCAGCAGTCCCACCCCCTTTGGGGGAGAGAGTGAGACCCAGTACTTC
few TRBJ2-7 TRBD1 TRBV7-9 CASSLVPTGSTYEQYF TGTGCCAGCAGCTTAGTTCCGACAGGGAGTACCTACGAGCAGTACTTC